What follows are 13 T cell receptor beta chains derived from one specimen sequenced in a study of shared clonotypes between healthy human individuals. The repertoire was sequenced with immunoSEQ multiplex PCR; TCRdb's copy has only in-frame clones and lacks some. The sample consists of fewer than 850,000 clones, about 97% of them appearing once. The naive CD8 fraction comprised CD45RO-negative cells positively selected for CCR7 and excluded terminally differentiated effector memory CD45RA+ cells. Sequencing was performed on naive CD8+ T cells sorted from blood. The receptors shown here come from a man aged 30-40 years in good health.

V and J are TRBV7-2 and TRBJ2-7; no firm D call. The length of the CDR3 is 16 residues. The V gene lost 5 bases and the J gene lost 0 bases, with 17 bases spanning the gap. The germline gives CDR1 SGHTA, CDR2 FQGNSA. The CDR3 reads CASSPPFKRSSYEQYF. The CDR3 nucleotides are TGTGCCAGCAGCCCCCCGTTTAAGCGAAGCTCCTACGAGCAGTACTTC.

The V gene is TRBV7-3, the J gene TRBJ2-1; D is possibly TRBD2 (6 bases). The germline CDR1 and CDR2 sequences are SGHTA and FQGTGA. V was cut by 0 bases and J by 10 bases, with 10 bases left in between. This CDR3 has 13 amino acids. The CDR3 bases are TGTGCCAGCAGCTTAACCGGGAGCGGCGAGCAGTTCTTC. The encoded protein is CASSLTGSGEQFF.

The genes are TRBV6-5 and TRBJ2-1; 9 bases align to TRBD1. From germline, CDR1 is MNHEY and CDR2 SVGAGI. This CDR3 is built from 15 residues. The trim removed 6 bases at V and 2 bases at J, leaving 5 bases unmatched. DNA for the CDR3: TGTGCCAGCAGCCTTTGGGACAGGGCCTACAATGAGCAGTTCTTC. This codes for CASSLWDRAYNEQFF.

V and J are TRBV27 and TRBJ2-7, with D perhaps matching TRBD1 (5 bases). This CDR3 has 14 residues. CDR1 is MNHEY and CDR2 is SMNVEV in the germline V gene (reference sequence). V lost 6 bases and J lost 0, with 12 bases in between. CDR3 amino acids: CASSNTDSSYEQYF. The CDR3 region has the DNA TGTGCCAGCAGCAATACTGACAGCTCCTACGAGCAGTACTTC.

The chain carries TRBV7-9 and TRBJ1-2; D is ambiguous. Germline CDR1 is SEHNR and CDR2 is FQNEAQ (reference sequence). V gave up 11 bases and J gave up 6 bases, with 13 bases separating them. This CDR3 contains 11 residues. The CDR3 spells CALPRGNGYTF. The CDR3 region has the DNA TGTGCCCTGCCACGGGGAAATGGCTACACCTTC.

The V and J genes are TRBV5-5 and TRBJ2-1; unclear D gene. Germline V gene data show CDR1 as SGHKS and CDR2 as YYEKEE (reference sequence). The V and J ends lost 0 bases and 6 bases respectively, with 7 bases between them. The CDR3 length is 13 residues. CDR3 nucleotides: TGTGCCAGCAGCTTGGAAGGTAGCAATGAGCAGTTCTTC. Translated: CASSLEGSNEQFF.

J is TRBJ2-3 and V is TRBV5-1; D not resolved. The CDR3 extends over 12 amino acids. Trimming removed 3 bases from V and 0 bases from J, with 2 bases in between. Germline lookup yields CDR1 SGHRS and CDR2 YFSETQ. CDR3 nucleotides: TGCGCCAGCAGCTACAGCACAGATACGCAGTATTTT. Its protein product is CASSYSTDTQYF.

The genes are TRBV7-7 and TRBJ2-7; 8 bases map to TRBD1. With 5 bases clipped from V and 5 bases from J, the junction kept 8 bases outside the gene matches. Germline CDR1 SSHAT, CDR2 FNYEAQ (reference sequence). The CDR3 is 14 amino acids. The chain's CDR3 is CASSDLDRADEQYF. The CDR3 DNA reads TGTGCCAGCAGCGATCTGGACAGGGCCGACGAGCAGTACTTC.

The chain couples TRBV6-1 to TRBJ2-3; 7 bases are shared with TRBD2. The V and J ends lost 4 bases and 5 bases, in that order; junction bases with no gene match: 3. The CDR3 has 13 residues. The germline gives CDR1 MNHNS, CDR2 SASEGT. CDR3 in amino acids: CASSGLAVDTQYF. CDR3 nucleotides: TGTGCCAGCAGTGGACTAGCTGTAGATACGCAGTATTTT.

J is TRBJ2-3 and V is TRBV7-2; the D gene could be TRBD1 or TRBD2 (5 bases each). Germline CDR1 SGHTA, CDR2 FQGNSA. V was clipped by 5 bases and J by 6 bases, with 24 bases between them. This CDR3 is 17 amino acids long. DNA for the CDR3: TGTGCCAGCAGCCCGCCTCCCGGGACCCCAGCGTCGGATACGCAGTATTTT. This gives the protein CASSPPPGTPASDTQYF.

This sequence joins TRBV29-1 and TRBJ2-1; TRBD1 might be the D (5 bases). Germline CDR1 and CDR2: SQVTM and ANQGSEA. The V end was cut by 4 bases, the J end by 9 bases, with 16 bases between. The CDR3 totals 13 residues. CDR3: CSVAATDGVEQFF. CDR3 sequence (DNA): TGCAGCGTTGCCGCGACAGACGGAGTTGAGCAGTTCTTC.

Points on this clone: The same CDR3 is also encoded by other DNA sequences in this sample. This chain connects TRBV5-1 to TRBJ2-7; D gene ambiguous. Germline CDR1 and CDR2: SGHRS and YFSETQ. The CDR3 is made up of 13 amino acids. V dropped 4 bases and J dropped 0 bases, with 8 bases sitting between them. The CDR3 sequence: CASSLSSSYEQYF. CDR3 nucleotide sequence: TGCGCCAGCAGCCTTAGTAGCTCCTACGAGCAGTACTTC.

This rearrangement joins TRBV19 to TRBJ2-1, with a tentative D call TRBD2 (6 bases). The ends were cut back, 2 bases at V and 5 bases at J, with 10 bases in the middle. Germline loops: CDR1 LNHDA, CDR2 SQIVND (reference sequence). This CDR3 contains 14 residues. The CDR3 protein is CASSILASDNEQFF. The CDR3 DNA sequence: TGTGCCAGTAGTATACTGGCTAGCGACAATGAGCAGTTCTTC.